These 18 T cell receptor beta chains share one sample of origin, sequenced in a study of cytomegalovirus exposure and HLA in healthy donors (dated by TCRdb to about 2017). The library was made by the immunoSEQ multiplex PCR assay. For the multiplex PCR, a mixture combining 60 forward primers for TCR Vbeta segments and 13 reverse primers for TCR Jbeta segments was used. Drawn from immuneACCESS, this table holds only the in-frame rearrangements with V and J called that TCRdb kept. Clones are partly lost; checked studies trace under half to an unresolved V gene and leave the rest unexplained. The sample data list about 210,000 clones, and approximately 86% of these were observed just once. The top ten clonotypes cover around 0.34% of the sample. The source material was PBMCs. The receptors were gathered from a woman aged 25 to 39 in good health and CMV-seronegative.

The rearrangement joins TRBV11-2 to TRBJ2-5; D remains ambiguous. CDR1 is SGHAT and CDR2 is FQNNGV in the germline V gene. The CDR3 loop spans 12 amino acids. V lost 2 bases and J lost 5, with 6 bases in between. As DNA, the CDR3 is TGTGCCAGCAGCTTACTCAGGGAGACCCAGTACTTC. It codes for CASSLLRETQYF.

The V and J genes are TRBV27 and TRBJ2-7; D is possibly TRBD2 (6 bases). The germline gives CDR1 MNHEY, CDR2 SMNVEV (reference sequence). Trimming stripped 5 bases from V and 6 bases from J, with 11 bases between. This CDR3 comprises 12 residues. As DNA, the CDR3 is TGTGCCAGCAGTCACGCGCGGGGCGAGCAGTACTTC. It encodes CASSHARGEQYF.

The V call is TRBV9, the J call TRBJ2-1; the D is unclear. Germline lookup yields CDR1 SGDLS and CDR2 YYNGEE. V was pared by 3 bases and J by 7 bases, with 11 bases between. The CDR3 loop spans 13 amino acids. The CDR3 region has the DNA TGTGCCAGCAGCGCCGATTTGCGGAATGAGCAGTTCTTC. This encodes CASSADLRNEQFF.

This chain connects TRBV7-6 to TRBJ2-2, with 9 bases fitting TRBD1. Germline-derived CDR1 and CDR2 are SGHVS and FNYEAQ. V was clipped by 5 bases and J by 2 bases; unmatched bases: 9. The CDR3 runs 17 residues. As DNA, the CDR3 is TGTGCCAGCAGCCTTTCGACAGGGGGAACTAACACCGGGGAGCTGTTTTTT. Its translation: CASSLSTGGTNTGELFF. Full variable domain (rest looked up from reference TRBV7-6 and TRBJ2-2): GAGVSQSPRYKVTKRGQDVALRCDPISGHVSLYWYRQALGQGPEFLTYFNYEAQQDKSGLPNDRFSAERPEGSISTLTIQRTEQRDSAMYRCASSLSTGGTNTGELFFGEGSRLTVL.

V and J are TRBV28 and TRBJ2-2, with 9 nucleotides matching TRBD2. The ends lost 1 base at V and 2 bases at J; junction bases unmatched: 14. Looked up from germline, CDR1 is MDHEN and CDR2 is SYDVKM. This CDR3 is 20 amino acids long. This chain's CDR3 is CASSLFWGLAKIVNTGELFF. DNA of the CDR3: TGTGCCAGCAGTTTATTCTGGGGACTAGCCAAAATCGTAAACACCGGGGAGCTGTTTTTT.

The CDR3 DNA reads TGTGCCAGCAGCTTAGTTACCCGGGCAGACAGGAACTATGGCTACACCTTC. This codes for CASSLVTRADRNYGYTF. The chain has TRBV7-9 and TRBJ1-2; D possibly corresponds to TRBD1 (6 bases). The CDR3 runs 17 residues. Germline CDR1 is SEHNR and CDR2 is FQNEAQ (reference sequence). Trimming took 1 base from V and 2 from J, leaving 17 bases between them.

The CDR3, as DNA: TGTGCCAGCAGCCCTACCGGACTAGCGGGATATTACGAGCAGTACTTC. It codes for CASSPTGLAGYYEQYF. This chain connects TRBV5-8 to TRBJ2-7, with TRBD2 matching over 12 bases. This CDR3 has 16 amino acids. The V gene end was trimmed by 4 bases and the J gene end by 4 bases; junction bases not matched to a gene: 9. Germline CDR1 is SGHTS and CDR2 is YDEGEE. Combining the CDR3 with reference TRBV5-8 and TRBJ2-7 gives the whole variable domain EAGVTQSPTHLIKTRGQQATLRCSPISGHTSVYWYQQALGLGLQFLLWYDEGEERNRGNFPPRFSGRQFPNYSSELNVNALELEDSALYLCASSPTGLAGYYEQYFGPGTRLTVT.

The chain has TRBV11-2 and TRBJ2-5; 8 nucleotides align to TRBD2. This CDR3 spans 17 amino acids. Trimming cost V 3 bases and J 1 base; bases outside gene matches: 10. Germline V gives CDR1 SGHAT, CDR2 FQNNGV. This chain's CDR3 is CASSLMAGGSAQETQYF. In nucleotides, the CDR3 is TGTGCCAGCAGCTTGATGGCGGGGGGATCAGCCCAAGAGACCCAGTACTTC.

The CDR3 is CASSPIPADGYTF. The CDR3 DNA reads as TGCGCCAGCAGCCCCATTCCGGCGGATGGCTACACCTTC. The chain employs TRBV5-1 and TRBJ1-2; no reliable D call. There are 13 residues in the CDR3. CDR1 and CDR2 (germline): SGHRS, YFSETQ. V was trimmed by 4 bases and J by 6 bases, leaving 13 bases between them.

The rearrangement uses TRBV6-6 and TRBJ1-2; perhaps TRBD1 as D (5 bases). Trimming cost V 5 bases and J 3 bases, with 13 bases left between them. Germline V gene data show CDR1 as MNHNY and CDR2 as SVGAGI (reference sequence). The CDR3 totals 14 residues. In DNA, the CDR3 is TGTGCCAGCAGTCCAATCCAGGGCTACTATGGCTACACCTTC. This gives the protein CASSPIQGYYGYTF.

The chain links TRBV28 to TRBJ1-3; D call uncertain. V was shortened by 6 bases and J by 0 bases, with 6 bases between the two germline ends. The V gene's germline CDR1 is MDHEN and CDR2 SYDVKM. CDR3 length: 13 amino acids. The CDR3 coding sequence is TGTGCCAGCAGGAGGTTCTCTGGAAACACCATATATTTT. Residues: CASRRFSGNTIYF.

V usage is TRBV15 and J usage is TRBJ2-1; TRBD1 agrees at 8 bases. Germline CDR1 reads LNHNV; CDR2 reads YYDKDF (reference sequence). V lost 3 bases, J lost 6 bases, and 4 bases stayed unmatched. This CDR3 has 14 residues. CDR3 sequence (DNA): TGTGCCACCAGCAGTCGACAGGGGTTCAATGAGCAGTTCTTC. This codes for CATSSRQGFNEQFF. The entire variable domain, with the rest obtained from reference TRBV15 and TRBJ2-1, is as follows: DAMVIQNPRYQVTQFGKPVTLSCSQTLNHNVMYWYQQKSSQAPKLLFHYYDKDFNNEADTPDNFQSRRPNTSFCFLDIRSPGLGDTAMYLCATSSRQGFNEQFFGPGTRLTVL.

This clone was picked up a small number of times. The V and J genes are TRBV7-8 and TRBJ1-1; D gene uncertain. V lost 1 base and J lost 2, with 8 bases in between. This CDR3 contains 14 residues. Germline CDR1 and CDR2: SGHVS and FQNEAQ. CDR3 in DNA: TGTGCCAGCAGCTTAGGAGAGGCTAACACTGAAGCTTTCTTT. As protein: CASSLGEANTEAFF.

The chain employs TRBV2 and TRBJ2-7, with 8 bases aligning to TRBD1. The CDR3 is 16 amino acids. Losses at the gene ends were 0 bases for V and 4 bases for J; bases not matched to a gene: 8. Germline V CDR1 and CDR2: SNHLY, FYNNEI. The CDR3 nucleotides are TGTGCCAGCAGTGAAGCGAGTGGCAGGGGGCCGTACGAGCAGTACTTC. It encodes CASSEASGRGPYEQYF.

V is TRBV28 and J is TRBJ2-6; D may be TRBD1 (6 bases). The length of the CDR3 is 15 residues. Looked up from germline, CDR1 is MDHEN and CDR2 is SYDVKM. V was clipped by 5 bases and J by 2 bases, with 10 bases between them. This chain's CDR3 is CASSLPGAGANVLTF. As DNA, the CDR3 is TGTGCCAGCAGTCTACCAGGGGCTGGGGCCAACGTCCTGACTTTC.

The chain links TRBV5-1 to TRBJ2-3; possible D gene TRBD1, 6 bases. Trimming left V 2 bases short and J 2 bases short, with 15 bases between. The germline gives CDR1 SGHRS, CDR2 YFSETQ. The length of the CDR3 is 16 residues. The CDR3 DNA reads TGCGCCAGCAGCTTCCAGGGGCCGAAGTTCACAGATACGCAGTATTTT. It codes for CASSFQGPKFTDTQYF.

CDR3: CASSSRGQGNTEAFF. CDR3 DNA sequence: TGTGCCAGCAGCTCCAGGGGGCAGGGGAACACTGAAGCTTTCTTT. This chain joins TRBV7-8 and TRBJ1-1, with 8 bases lining up with TRBD1. The CDR3 totals 15 residues. V gave up 4 bases and J gave up 1 base; unmatched junction bases: 5. Germline V lookup: CDR1 SGHVS, CDR2 FQNEAQ.

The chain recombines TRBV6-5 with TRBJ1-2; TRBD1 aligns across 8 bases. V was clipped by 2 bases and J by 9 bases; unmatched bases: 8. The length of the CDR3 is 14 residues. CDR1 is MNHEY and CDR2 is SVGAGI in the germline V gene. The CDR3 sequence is CASSYRQGKGSYTF. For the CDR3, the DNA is TGTGCCAGCAGTTACAGACAGGGGAAGGGTAGCTACACCTTC.